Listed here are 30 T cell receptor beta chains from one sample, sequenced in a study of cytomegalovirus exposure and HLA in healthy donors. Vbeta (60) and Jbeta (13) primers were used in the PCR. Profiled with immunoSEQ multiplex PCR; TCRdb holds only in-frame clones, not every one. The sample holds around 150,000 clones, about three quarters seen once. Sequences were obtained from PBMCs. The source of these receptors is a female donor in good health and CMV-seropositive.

CDR3 DNA sequence: TGTGCCAGCAGCGTAGGGGGACAGGGTTCCTACGAGCAGTACTTC. This translates into CASSVGGQGSYEQYF. The chain joins TRBV9 to TRBJ2-7; 9 bases fit TRBD1. The V and J ends lost 0 bases and 1 base, in that order; junction bases with no gene match: 2. Germline CDR1 SGDLS, CDR2 YYNGEE. The CDR3 has 15 amino acids. Full variable domain (remainder filled in from reference TRBV9 and TRBJ2-7): DSGVTQTPKHLITATGQRVTLRCSPRSGDLSVYWYQQSLDQGLQFLIQYYNGEERAKGNILERFSAQQFPDLHSELNLSSLELGDSALYFCASSVGGQGSYEQYFGPGTRLTVT.

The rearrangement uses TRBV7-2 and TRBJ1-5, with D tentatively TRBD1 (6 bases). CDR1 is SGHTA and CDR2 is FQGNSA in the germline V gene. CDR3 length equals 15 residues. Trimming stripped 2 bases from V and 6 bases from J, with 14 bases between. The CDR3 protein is CASSLHGGLGQPQHF. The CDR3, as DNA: TGTGCCAGCAGCTTACACGGGGGGCTGGGTCAGCCCCAGCATTTT.

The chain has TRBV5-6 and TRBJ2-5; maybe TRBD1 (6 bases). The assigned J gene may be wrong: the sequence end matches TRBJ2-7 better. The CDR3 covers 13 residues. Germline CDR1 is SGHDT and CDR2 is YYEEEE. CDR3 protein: CASSLPTGDEQYF. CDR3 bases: TGTGCCAGCAGCCTACCGACAGGCGACGAGCAGTACTTC.

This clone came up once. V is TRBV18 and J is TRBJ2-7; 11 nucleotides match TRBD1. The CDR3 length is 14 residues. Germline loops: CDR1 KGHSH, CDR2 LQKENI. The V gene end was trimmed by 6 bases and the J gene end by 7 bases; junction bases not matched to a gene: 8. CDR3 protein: CASSGGTGGQEQYF. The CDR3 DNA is TGTGCCAGCTCGGGGGGGACAGGGGGACAGGAGCAGTACTTC.

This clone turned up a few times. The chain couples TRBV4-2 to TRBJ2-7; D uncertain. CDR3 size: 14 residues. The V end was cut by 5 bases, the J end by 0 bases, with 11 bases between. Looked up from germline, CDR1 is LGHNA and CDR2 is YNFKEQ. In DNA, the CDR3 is TGTGCCAGCAGCGATGCGCCTAGCTCCTACGAGCAGTACTTC. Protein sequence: CASSDAPSSYEQYF.

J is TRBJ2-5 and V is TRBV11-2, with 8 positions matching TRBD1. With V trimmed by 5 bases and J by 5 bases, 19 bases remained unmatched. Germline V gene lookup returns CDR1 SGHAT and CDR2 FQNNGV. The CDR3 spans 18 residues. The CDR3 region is CASSERRGTGYLRETQYF. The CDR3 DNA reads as TGTGCCAGCAGCGAAAGGAGGGGGACAGGTTACCTCCGGGAGACCCAGTACTTC.

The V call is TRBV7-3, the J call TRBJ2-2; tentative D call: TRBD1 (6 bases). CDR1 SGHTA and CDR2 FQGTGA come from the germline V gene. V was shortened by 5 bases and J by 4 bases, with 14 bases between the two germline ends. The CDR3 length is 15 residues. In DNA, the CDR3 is TGTGCCAGCAGCATTAACAGGGCAGGCACCGGGGAGCTGTTTTTT. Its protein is CASSINRAGTGELFF.

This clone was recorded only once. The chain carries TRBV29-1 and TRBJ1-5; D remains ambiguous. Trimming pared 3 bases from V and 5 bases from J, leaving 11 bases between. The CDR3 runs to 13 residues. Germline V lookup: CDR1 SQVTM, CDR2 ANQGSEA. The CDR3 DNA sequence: TGCAGCGTTGAGAGCGACGGGGATCAGCCCCAGCATTTT. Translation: CSVESDGDQPQHF.

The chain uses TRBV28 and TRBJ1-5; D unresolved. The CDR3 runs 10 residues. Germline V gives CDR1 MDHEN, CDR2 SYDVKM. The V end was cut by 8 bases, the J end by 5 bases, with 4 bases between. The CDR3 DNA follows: TGTGCCAGCGGCCATCAGCCCCAGCATTTT. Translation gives CASGHQPQHF.

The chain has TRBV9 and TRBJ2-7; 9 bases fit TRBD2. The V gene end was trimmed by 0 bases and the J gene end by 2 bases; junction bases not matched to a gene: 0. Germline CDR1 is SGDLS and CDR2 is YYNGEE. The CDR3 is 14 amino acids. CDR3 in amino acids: CASSVGLAAYEQYF. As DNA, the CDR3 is TGTGCCAGCAGCGTAGGACTAGCGGCCTACGAGCAGTACTTC.

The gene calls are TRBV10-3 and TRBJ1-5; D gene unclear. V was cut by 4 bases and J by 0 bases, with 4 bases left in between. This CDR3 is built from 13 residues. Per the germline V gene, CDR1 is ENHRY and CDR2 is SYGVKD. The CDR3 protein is CAISVNSNQPQHF. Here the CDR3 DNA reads TGTGCCATCAGTGTCAATAGCAATCAGCCCCAGCATTTT.

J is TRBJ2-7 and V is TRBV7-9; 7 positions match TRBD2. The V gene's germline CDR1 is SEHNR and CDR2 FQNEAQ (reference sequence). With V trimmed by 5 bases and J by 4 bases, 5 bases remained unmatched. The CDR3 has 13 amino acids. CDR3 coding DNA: TGTGCCAGCAGCGGACGAGCGGGGTACGAGCAGTACTTC. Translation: CASSGRAGYEQYF.

CDR3 coding DNA: TGTGCCAGCAGCCGTGGGGGAGGCACCGGGGAGCTGTTTTTT. Translated: CASSRGGGTGELFF. The chain links TRBV11-3 to TRBJ2-2; TRBD2 might be the D (6 bases). The CDR3 runs to 14 residues. Germline-derived CDR1 and CDR2 are SGHNT and YENEEA. With 5 bases removed from V and 4 bases from J, the gap between germline ends came to 11 bases.

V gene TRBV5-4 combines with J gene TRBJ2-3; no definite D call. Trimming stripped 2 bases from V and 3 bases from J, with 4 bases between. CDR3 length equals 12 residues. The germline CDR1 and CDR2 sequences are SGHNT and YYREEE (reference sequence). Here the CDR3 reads CASSFLTDTQYF. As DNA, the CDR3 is TGTGCCAGCAGCTTCTTAACAGATACGCAGTATTTT.

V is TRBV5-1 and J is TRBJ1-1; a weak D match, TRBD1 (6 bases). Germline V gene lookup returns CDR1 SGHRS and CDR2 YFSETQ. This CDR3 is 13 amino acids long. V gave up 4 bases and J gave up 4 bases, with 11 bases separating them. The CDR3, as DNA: TGCGCCAGCAGCGTGCCAGGGGCCACTGAAGCTTTCTTT. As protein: CASSVPGATEAFF.

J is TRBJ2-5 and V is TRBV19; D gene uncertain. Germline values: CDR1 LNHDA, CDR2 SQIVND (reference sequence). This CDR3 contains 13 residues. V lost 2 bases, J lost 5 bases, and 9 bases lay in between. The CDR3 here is CASSILAAETQYF. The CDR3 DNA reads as TGTGCCAGTAGTATACTGGCAGCGGAGACCCAGTACTTC. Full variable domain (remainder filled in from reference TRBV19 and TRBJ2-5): DGGITQSPKYLFRKEGQNVTLSCEQNLNHDAMYWYRQDPGQGLRLIYYSQIVNDFQKGDIAEGYSVSREKKESFPLTVTSAQKNPTAFYLCASSILAAETQYFGPGTRLLVL.

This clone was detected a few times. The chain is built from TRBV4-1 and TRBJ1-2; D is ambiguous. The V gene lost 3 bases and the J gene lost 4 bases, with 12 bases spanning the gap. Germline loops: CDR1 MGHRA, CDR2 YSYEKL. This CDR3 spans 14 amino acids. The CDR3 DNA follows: TGCGCCAGCAGCCAGATACAGAAAGTCTATGGCTACACCTTC. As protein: CASSQIQKVYGYTF.

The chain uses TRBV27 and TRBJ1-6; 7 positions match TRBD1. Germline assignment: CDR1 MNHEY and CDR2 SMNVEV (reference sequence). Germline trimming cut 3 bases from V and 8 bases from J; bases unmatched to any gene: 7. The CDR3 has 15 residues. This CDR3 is CASSFYRQGHSPLHF. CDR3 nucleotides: TGTGCCAGCAGTTTTTATAGACAGGGACATTCACCCCTCCACTTT.

CDR3 sequence (DNA): TGTGCCAGCAGCTTGGCGGGAGAGTCGAAGTCGGGCGAGCAGTACTTC. Translation: CASSLAGESKSGEQYF. The V and J genes are TRBV5-6 and TRBJ2-7, with TRBD2 as a possible D gene (6 bases). Trimming removed 0 bases at V and 6 bases at J, with 19 bases between. The CDR3 runs 16 residues. CDR1 and CDR2 from the germline V gene are SGHDT and YYEEEE.

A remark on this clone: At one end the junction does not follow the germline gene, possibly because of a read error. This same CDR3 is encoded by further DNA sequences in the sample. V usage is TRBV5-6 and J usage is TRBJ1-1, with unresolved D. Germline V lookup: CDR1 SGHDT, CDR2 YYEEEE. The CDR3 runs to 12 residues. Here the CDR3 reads CASSLSALEAFF. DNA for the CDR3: TGTGCCAGCAGCTTGTCAGCGCTTGAAGCCTTCTTT.

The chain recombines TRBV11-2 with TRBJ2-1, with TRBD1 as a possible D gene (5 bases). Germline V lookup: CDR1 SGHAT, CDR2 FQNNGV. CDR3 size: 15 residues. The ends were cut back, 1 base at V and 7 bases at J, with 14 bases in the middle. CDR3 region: CASSLAGQGWNEQFF. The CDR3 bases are TGTGCCAGCAGCTTAGCCGGACAAGGGTGGAATGAGCAGTTCTTC.

The CDR3 coding sequence is TGCAGCGTTCGCAGGGGACCCTACGAGCAGTACTTC. Its protein is CSVRRGPYEQYF. The gene calls are TRBV29-1 and TRBJ2-7, with TRBD1 as a possible D gene (6 bases). Germline V CDR1 and CDR2: SQVTM, ANQGSEA. V was shortened by 5 bases and J by 2 bases, with 10 bases between the two germline ends. The CDR3 has 12 residues.

The CDR3 protein is CASSLNSGQETQYF. CDR3 bases: TGTGCCAGCAGCTTAAATAGCGGCCAAGAGACCCAGTACTTC. This sequence joins TRBV7-3 and TRBJ2-5; possibly TRBD2 for D (6 bases). The germline CDR1 and CDR2 sequences are SGHTA and FQGTGA. This CDR3 contains 14 residues. Deletions cut 1 base from V and 1 base from J, with 7 bases between.

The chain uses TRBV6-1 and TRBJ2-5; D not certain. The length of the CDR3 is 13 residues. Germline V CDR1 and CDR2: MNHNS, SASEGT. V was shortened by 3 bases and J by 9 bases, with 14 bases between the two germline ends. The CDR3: CASSDMEKVAQYF. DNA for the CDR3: TGTGCCAGCAGTGACATGGAGAAAGTGGCCCAGTACTTC.

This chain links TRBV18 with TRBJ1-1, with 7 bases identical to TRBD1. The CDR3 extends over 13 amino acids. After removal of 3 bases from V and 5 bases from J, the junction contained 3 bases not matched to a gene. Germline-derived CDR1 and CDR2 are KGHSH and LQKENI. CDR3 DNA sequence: TGTGCCAGCTCACCCGGACAGGATACTGAAGCTTTCTTT. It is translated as CASSPGQDTEAFF. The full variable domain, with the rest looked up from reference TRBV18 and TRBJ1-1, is NAGVMQNPRHLVRRRGQEARLRCSPMKGHSHVYWYRQLPEEGLKFMVYLQKENIIDESGMPKERFSAEFPKEGPSILRIQQVVRGDSAAYFCASSPGQDTEAFFGQGTRLTVV.

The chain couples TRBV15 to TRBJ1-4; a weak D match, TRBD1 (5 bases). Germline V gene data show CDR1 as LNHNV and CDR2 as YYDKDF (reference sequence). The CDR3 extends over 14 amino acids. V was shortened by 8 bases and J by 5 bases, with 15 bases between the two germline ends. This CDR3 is CATQPPGGNEKLFF. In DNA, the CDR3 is TGTGCCACCCAGCCCCCGGGGGGGAATGAAAAACTGTTTTTT.

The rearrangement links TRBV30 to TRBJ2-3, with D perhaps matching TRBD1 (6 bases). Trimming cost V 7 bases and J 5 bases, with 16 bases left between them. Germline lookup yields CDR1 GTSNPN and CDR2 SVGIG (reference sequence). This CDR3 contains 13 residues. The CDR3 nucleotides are TGTGCCTCTGACAGGACCCAGGGAGATACGCAGTATTTT. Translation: CASDRTQGDTQYF.

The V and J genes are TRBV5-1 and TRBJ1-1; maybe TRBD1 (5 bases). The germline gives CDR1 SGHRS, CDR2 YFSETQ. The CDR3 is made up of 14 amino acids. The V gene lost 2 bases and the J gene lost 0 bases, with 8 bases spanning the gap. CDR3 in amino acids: CASSFDSMNTEAFF. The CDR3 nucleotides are TGCGCCAGCAGCTTTGACAGTATGAACACTGAAGCTTTCTTT. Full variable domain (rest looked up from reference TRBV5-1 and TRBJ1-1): KAGVTQTPRYLIKTRGQQVTLSCSPISGHRSVSWYQQTPGQGLQFLFEYFSETQRNKGNFPGRFSGRQFSNSRSEMNVSTLELGDSALYLCASSFDSMNTEAFFGQGTRLTVV.

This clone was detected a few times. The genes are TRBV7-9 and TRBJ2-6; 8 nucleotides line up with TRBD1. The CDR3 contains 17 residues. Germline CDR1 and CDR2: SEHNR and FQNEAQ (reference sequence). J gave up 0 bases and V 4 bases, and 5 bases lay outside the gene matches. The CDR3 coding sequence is TGTGCCAGCAGCTGGAGGACAGGGCGCTCTGGGGCCAACGTCCTGACTTTC. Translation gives CASSWRTGRSGANVLTF.

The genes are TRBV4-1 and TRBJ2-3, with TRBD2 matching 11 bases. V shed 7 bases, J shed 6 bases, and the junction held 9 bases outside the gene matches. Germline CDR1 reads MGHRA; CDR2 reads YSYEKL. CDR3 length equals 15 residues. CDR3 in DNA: TGCGCCAGCACCTTACTAGCGGGGGAGTCTGATACGCAGTATTTT. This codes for CASTLLAGESDTQYF.